This T cell receptor (beta chain) was recovered during a study of blood T cell repertoires in COVID-19. Study overall: Samples of COVID-19 (acute and convalescent) were obtained from the United States, Italy and Spain. Sample material is recorded as cDNA or gDNA derived from T cells, B-cell-depleted T cells, or PBMCs.

As originally analysed: Estimates of nucleated cell counts were drawn from the amplification of reference gene primers. Clones were sequenced by immunoSEQ multiplex PCR, and TCRdb holds only the in-frame ones, with some missing. The V and J calls and clone size were taken over from that table, and D and trimming were inferred from the DNA. The data hold tens of thousands of clones, with roughly 89% observed a single time. V shed 2 bases, J shed 5 bases, and the junction held 6 bases outside the gene matches. CDR1 SGHNT and CDR2 YYREEE come from the germline V gene (reference sequence). The CDR3 is made up of 15 amino acids.

The sample comprised peripheral blood. This sequence originates from a man between 65 and 85 years old with active COVID-19. This chain joins TRBV5-4 and TRBJ1-1; 10 bases are shared with TRBD1. This CDR3 is CASSFSGQGGTEAFF. For the CDR3, the DNA is TGTGCCAGCAGCTTCTCAGGACAGGGGGGAACTGAAGCTTTCTTT.